This is a list of T cell receptor beta chains from one sample in a study of T cell responses to AZD1222 COVID-19 vaccine. The protocol was immunoSEQ multiplex PCR, while the TCRdb copy is restricted to in-frame clones and leaves out a portion. The sample records 150,000 or so clones, nearly 95% being singletons. The specimen was peripheral blood, collected on day 0 of AZD1222 vaccination. Receptors originate from an adult in good health. CDR3s include the opening cysteine and the closing phenylalanine or tryptophan. D genes are given only for firm matches. Size values are once, few and many counts, or a class for expanded clones, and some rows have none.

CDR3 length: 15
V gene: TRBV6-5
D gene: NA
clone size: NA
J gene: TRBJ2-3
CDR3 DNA: TGTGCCAGCAGTCCTGGGAGCTTTAGGACAGATACGCAGTATTTT
CDR3 protein: CASSPGSFRTDTQYF

CDR3 length: 11
V gene: TRBV3-1/TRBV3-2
D gene: NA
clone size: few
J gene: TRBJ1-2
CDR3 DNA: TGTGCCAGTTACAACAGGGACGGCTACACCTTC
CDR3 protein: CASYNRDGYTF

CDR3 length: 15
V gene: TRBV19
D gene: NA
clone size: NA
J gene: TRBJ2-5
CDR3 DNA: TGTGCCAGTAGGTACACGTCGAGTGGGGAAGAGACCCAGTACTTC
CDR3 protein: CASRYTSSGEETQYF

CDR3 length: 13
V gene: TRBV12-3/TRBV12-4
D gene: NA
clone size: NA
J gene: TRBJ2-7
CDR3 DNA: TGTGCCACAGGAAACTTAGACAGGAGTGAGCAGTACTTC
CDR3 protein: CATGNLDRSEQYF

CDR3 length: 13
V gene: TRBV27
D gene: NA
clone size: NA
J gene: TRBJ2-3
CDR3 DNA: TGTGCCAGCAGTTTCCGGAGCACAGATACGCAGTATTTT
CDR3 protein: CASSFRSTDTQYF

CDR3 length: 14
V gene: TRBV9
D gene: TRBD1
clone size: NA
J gene: TRBJ2-1
CDR3 DNA: TGTGCCAGCAACCCGGGACAGGGTCGTAATGAGCAGTTCTTC
CDR3 protein: CASNPGQGRNEQFF

CDR3 length: 15
V gene: TRBV11-2
D gene: NA
clone size: NA
J gene: TRBJ1-6
CDR3 DNA: TGTGCCAGCAGCGCCCAGTTGTCCTATAATTCACCCCTCCACTTT
CDR3 protein: CASSAQLSYNSPLHF

CDR3 length: 13
V gene: TRBV4-1
D gene: NA
clone size: few
J gene: TRBJ2-7
CDR3 DNA: TGCGCCAGCAGCCGGACAGACTCCTACGAGCAGTACTTC
CDR3 protein: CASSRTDSYEQYF

CDR3 length: 16
V gene: TRBV4-1
D gene: NA
clone size: NA
J gene: TRBJ2-5
CDR3 DNA: TGCGCCAGCAGCCAAGAGGGGCCCGGGACCAAAGAGACCCAGTACTTC
CDR3 protein: CASSQEGPGTKETQYF

CDR3 length: 13
V gene: TRBV4-2
D gene: NA
clone size: NA
J gene: TRBJ2-7
CDR3 DNA: TGTGCCAGCAGCCAAGGGGACAAGAGGGAGCAGTACTTC
CDR3 protein: CASSQGDKREQYF

CDR3 length: 16
V gene: TRBV19
D gene: NA
clone size: NA
J gene: TRBJ1-2
CDR3 DNA: TGTGCCAGTAGAGGGCCTGGCAGGGATTGGAACTATGGCTACACCTTC
CDR3 protein: CASRGPGRDWNYGYTF

CDR3 length: 17
V gene: TRBV6-6
D gene: NA
clone size: NA
J gene: TRBJ1-4
CDR3 DNA: TGTGCCAGCAGTCATTACATAGGGCTCGCAACTAATGAAAAACTGTTTTTT
CDR3 protein: CASSHYIGLATNEKLFF

CDR3 length: 16
V gene: TRBV3-1/TRBV3-2
D gene: TRBD1
clone size: NA
J gene: TRBJ2-5
CDR3 DNA: TGTGCCAGCAGCCAAGTCAATTGGGGACAGCAAGAGACCCAGTACTTC
CDR3 protein: CASSQVNWGQQETQYF

CDR3 length: 15
V gene: TRBV27
D gene: TRBD1
clone size: NA
J gene: TRBJ1-1
CDR3 DNA: TGTGCCAGCAGTACGCCGGGACAGGGGAGAGCTGAAGCTTTCTTT
CDR3 protein: CASSTPGQGRAEAFF

CDR3 length: 9
V gene: TRBV10-3
D gene: NA
clone size: once
J gene: TRBJ2-2
CDR3 DNA: TGTGCCATCAGCTCCGAGCTGTTTTTT
CDR3 protein: CAISSELFF

CDR3 length: 13
V gene: TRBV14
D gene: NA
clone size: NA
J gene: TRBJ1-1
CDR3 DNA: TGTGCCAGCAGCCAAAACAGGGTTACTGAAGCTTTCTTT
CDR3 protein: CASSQNRVTEAFF

CDR3 length: 15
V gene: TRBV3-1/TRBV3-2
D gene: NA
clone size: NA
J gene: TRBJ2-7
CDR3 DNA: TGTGCCAGCAGCCAAGCCGCAGCGGGTGTATACGAGCAGTACTTC
CDR3 protein: CASSQAAAGVYEQYF

CDR3 length: 15
V gene: TRBV6-5
D gene: NA
clone size: once
J gene: TRBJ1-2
CDR3 DNA: TGTGCCAGCACCTCATCGGTGGGCCACCCTTATGGCTACACCTTC
CDR3 protein: CASTSSVGHPYGYTF

CDR3 length: 17
V gene: TRBV21-1
D gene: NA
clone size: NA
J gene: TRBJ2-7
CDR3 DNA: TGTGCCAGCAGCAAACCACGACGAATCGGGACTTCCCGCGAGCAGTACTTC
CDR3 protein: CASSKPRRIGTSREQYF

CDR3 length: 18
V gene: TRBV3-1/TRBV3-2
D gene: TRBD2
clone size: NA
J gene: TRBJ2-2
CDR3 DNA: TGTGCCAGCAGCCAAGATCCTAGCGGGAGGGGGAACACCGGGGAGCTGTTTTTT
CDR3 protein: CASSQDPSGRGNTGELFF

CDR3 length: 13
V gene: TRBV11-3
D gene: NA
clone size: NA
J gene: TRBJ1-1
CDR3 DNA: TGTGCCAGCAGCTTTACAGGAGCCACTGAAGCTTTCTTT
CDR3 protein: CASSFTGATEAFF

CDR3 length: 12
V gene: TRBV10-3
D gene: TRBD1
clone size: NA
J gene: TRBJ2-1
CDR3 DNA: TGTGCCACCTTTGACAGGGACCATGAGCAGTTCTTC
CDR3 protein: CATFDRDHEQFF

CDR3 length: 15
V gene: TRBV7-3
D gene: NA
clone size: NA
J gene: TRBJ1-1
CDR3 DNA: TGTGCCAGCAGCCCTCTAGGCGGAGGGGGCACTGAAGCTTTCTTT
CDR3 protein: CASSPLGGGGTEAFF

CDR3 length: 19
V gene: TRBV13
D gene: NA
clone size: NA
J gene: TRBJ2-3
CDR3 DNA: TGTGCCAGCAGCTTTTCCCCCTTGACTGCAAAGGACGCCACAGATACGCAGTATTTT
CDR3 protein: CASSFSPLTAKDATDTQYF

CDR3 length: 12
V gene: TRBV29-1
D gene: NA
clone size: NA
J gene: TRBJ2-5
CDR3 DNA: TGCAGCCCTAGGGACGGAAAAGAGACCCAGTACTTC
CDR3 protein: CSPRDGKETQYF

CDR3 length: 12
V gene: TRBV15
D gene: NA
clone size: NA
J gene: TRBJ1-2
CDR3 DNA: TGTGCCACCAGCAGAGGGAACTATGGCTACACCTTC
CDR3 protein: CATSRGNYGYTF

CDR3 length: 12
V gene: TRBV9
D gene: NA
clone size: NA
J gene: TRBJ2-3
CDR3 DNA: TGTGCCAGCAGCACCTACACAGATACGCAGTATTTT
CDR3 protein: CASSTYTDTQYF

CDR3 length: 13
V gene: TRBV24-1
D gene: NA
clone size: NA
J gene: TRBJ2-1
CDR3 DNA: TGTGCCACCAGTGATCAACAGGGCCATGAGCAGTTCTTC
CDR3 protein: CATSDQQGHEQFF

CDR3 length: 13
V gene: TRBV12-3/TRBV12-4
D gene: NA
clone size: NA
J gene: TRBJ2-5
CDR3 DNA: TGTGCCAGCAGTTTCGACACAGTTTTGACCCAGTACTTC
CDR3 protein: CASSFDTVLTQYF

CDR3 length: 17
V gene: TRBV7-3
D gene: NA
clone size: NA
J gene: TRBJ2-5
CDR3 DNA: TGTGCCAGCAGCTTCTACGGGTCGGGGGGCCCTCAAGAGACCCAGTACTTC
CDR3 protein: CASSFYGSGGPQETQYF

CDR3 length: 13
V gene: TRBV12-3/TRBV12-4
D gene: NA
clone size: NA
J gene: TRBJ1-5
CDR3 DNA: TGTGCCAGCAGTACCAGCCCGAATCAGCCCCAGCATTTT
CDR3 protein: CASSTSPNQPQHF

CDR3 length: 18
V gene: TRBV24-1
D gene: NA
clone size: NA
J gene: TRBJ2-1
CDR3 DNA: TGTGCCACCAGTGATTTGTTAGAGGAAGGGGAGGTTTACAATGAGCAGTTCTTC
CDR3 protein: CATSDLLEEGEVYNEQFF

CDR3 length: 15
V gene: TRBV28
D gene: TRBD2
clone size: NA
J gene: TRBJ2-1
CDR3 DNA: TGTGCCAGCAGTTCCGGGACTAGCGGATACAATGAGCAGTTCTTC
CDR3 protein: CASSSGTSGYNEQFF

CDR3 length: 13
V gene: TRBV28
D gene: NA
clone size: NA
J gene: TRBJ1-6
CDR3 DNA: TGTGCCAGCGGGCCCGTTTTTAATTCACCCCTCCACTTT
CDR3 protein: CASGPVFNSPLHF

CDR3 length: 16
V gene: TRBV4-1
D gene: NA
clone size: NA
J gene: TRBJ1-3
CDR3 DNA: TGCGCCAGCAGCCACCCGGGACACACCTCTGGAAACACCATATATTTT
CDR3 protein: CASSHPGHTSGNTIYF

CDR3 length: 17
V gene: TRBV9
D gene: TRBD2
clone size: few
J gene: TRBJ2-7
CDR3 DNA: TGTGCCAGCAGCGTAGGAGTGGCGGGGGGGGCTTTGTACGAGCAGTACTTC
CDR3 protein: CASSVGVAGGALYEQYF

CDR3 length: 12
V gene: TRBV19
D gene: NA
clone size: NA
J gene: TRBJ1-5
CDR3 DNA: TGTGCCAGTACCGACAGGTTAGGGCTCCAGCATTTT
CDR3 protein: CASTDRLGLQHF